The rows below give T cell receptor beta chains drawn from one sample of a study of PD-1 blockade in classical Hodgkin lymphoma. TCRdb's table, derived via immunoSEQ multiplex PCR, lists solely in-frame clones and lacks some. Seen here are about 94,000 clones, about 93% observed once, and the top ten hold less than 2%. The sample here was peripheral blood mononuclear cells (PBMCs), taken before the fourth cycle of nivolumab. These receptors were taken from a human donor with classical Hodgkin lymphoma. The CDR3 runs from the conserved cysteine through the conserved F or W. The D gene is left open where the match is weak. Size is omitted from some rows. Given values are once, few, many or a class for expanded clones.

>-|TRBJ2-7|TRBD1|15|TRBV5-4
CASSLAGTGTYEQYF
TGTGCCAGCAGCTTGGCTGGGACAGGGACCTACGAGCAGTACTTC
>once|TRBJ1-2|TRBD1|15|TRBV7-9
CASRGQAPRDYGYTF
TGTGCCAGCAGAGGACAGGCACCGAGGGACTATGGCTACACCTTC
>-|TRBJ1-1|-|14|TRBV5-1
CASSLAGGNTEAFF
TGCGCCAGCAGCTTGGCCGGGGGGAACACTGAAGCTTTCTTT
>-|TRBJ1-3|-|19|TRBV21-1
CASSLEGGQLHFSGNTIYF
TGTGCCAGCAGCTTAGAAGGCGGACAGCTTCACTTCTCTGGAAACACCATATATTTT
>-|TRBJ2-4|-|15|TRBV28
CASSSPQGAKNIQYF
TGTGCCAGCAGTTCCCCCCAGGGAGCCAAAAACATTCAGTACTTC
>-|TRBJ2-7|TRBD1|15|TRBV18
CASSPGQVPLNEQYF
TGTGCCAGCTCACCGGGACAGGTTCCTTTAAACGAGCAGTACTTC
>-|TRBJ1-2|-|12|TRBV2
CASSLQTYGYTF
TGTGCCAGCAGCTTGCAGACCTATGGCTACACCTTC
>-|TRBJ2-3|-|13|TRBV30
CAWSVGSTDTQYF
TGTGCCTGGAGTGTAGGAAGCACAGATACGCAGTATTTT
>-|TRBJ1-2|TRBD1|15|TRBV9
CASSVGTGKTYGYTF
TGTGCCAGCAGCGTAGGGACAGGGAAAACCTATGGCTACACCTTC
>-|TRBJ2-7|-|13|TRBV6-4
CASSGGFTNEQYF
TGTGCCAGCAGTGGTGGATTCACTAACGAGCAGTACTTC
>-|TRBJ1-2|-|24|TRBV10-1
CASSDPLITPPAPSKGTPSYGYTF
TGCGCCAGCAGTGATCCTCTAATAACGCCCCCTGCCCCATCGAAGGGAACCCCTAGCTATGGCTACACCTTC
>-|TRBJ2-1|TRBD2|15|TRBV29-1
CSVEGRLAGAGVQFF
TGCAGCGTTGAAGGTAGGCTAGCGGGAGCTGGAGTGCAGTTCTTC
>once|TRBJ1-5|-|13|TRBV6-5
CASKRQLNQPQHF
TGTGCCAGCAAAAGACAACTAAATCAGCCCCAGCATTTT
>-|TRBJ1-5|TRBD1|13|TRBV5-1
CASRSRGNQPQHF
TGCGCCAGCAGAAGCAGGGGGAATCAGCCCCAGCATTTT
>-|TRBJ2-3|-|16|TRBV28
CASLEIRGRTTDTQYF
TGTGCCAGCCTCGAAATTCGGGGACGGACCACAGATACGCAGTATTTT
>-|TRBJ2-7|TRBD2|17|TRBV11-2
CASSLRGTSGSHSEQYF
TGTGCCAGCAGCTTACGGGGGACTAGCGGGAGCCATTCCGAGCAGTACTTC
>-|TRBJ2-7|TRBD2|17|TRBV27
CASSLRPGRVESYEQYF
TGTGCCAGCAGTTTACGGCCGGGGAGGGTTGAATCCTACGAGCAGTACTTC
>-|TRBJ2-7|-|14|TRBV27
CASSPVGSAYEQYF
TGTGCCAGCAGTCCGGTCGGGTCCGCCTACGAGCAGTACTTC
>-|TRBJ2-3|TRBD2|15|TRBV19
CASTHRASGRDTQYF
TGTGCCAGTACCCATCGCGCTAGCGGGAGAGATACGCAGTATTTT
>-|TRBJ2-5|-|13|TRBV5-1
CASRPGVQETQYF
TGCGCCAGCCGCCCCGGGGTCCAAGAGACCCAGTACTTC
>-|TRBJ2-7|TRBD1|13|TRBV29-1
CSVGTGRTYEQYF
TGCAGCGTTGGGACAGGGCGAACCTACGAGCAGTACTTC
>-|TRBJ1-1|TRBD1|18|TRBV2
CASSDGTGNARVGTEAFF
TGTGCCAGCAGTGATGGGACAGGGAACGCACGTGTCGGAACTGAAGCTTTCTTT
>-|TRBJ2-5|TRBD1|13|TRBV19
CASGRQGQETQYF
TGTGCCAGTGGAAGACAGGGTCAAGAGACCCAGTACTTC
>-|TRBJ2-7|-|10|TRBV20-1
CSVGSYEQYF
TGCAGTGTCGGTTCCTACGAGCAGTACTTC
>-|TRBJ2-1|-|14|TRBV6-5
CAGKGLATLNEQFF
TGTGCCGGTAAGGGGCTAGCGACCCTCAATGAGCAGTTCTTC
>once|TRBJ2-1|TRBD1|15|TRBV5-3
CARSIDRGRRGEQFF
TGTGCCAGAAGCATAGACAGGGGGAGACGGGGAGAGCAGTTCTTC
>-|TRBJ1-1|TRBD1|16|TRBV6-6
CASRSTGVRRVTEAFF
TGTGCCAGCAGGTCGACAGGGGTCCGAAGGGTCACTGAAGCTTTCTTT
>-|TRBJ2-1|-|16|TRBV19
CASSMVRGHSYNEQFF
TGTGCCAGTAGTATGGTTAGGGGCCATTCCTACAATGAGCAGTTCTTC
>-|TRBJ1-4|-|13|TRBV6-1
CASSDPVGRDPFF
TGTGCCAGCAGTGATCCCGTTGGCAGGGACCCGTTTTTT
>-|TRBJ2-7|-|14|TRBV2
CASSSSGGPYEQYF
TGTGCCAGCAGCTCTTCGGGGGGCCCCTACGAGCAGTACTTC
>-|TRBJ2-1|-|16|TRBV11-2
CASSLDWSSQYNEQFF
TGTGCCAGCAGCTTAGATTGGTCATCCCAATACAATGAGCAGTTCTTC
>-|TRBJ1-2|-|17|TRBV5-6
CASSATLQGNYNYGYTF
TGTGCCAGCAGCGCCACCCTGCAGGGTAACTACAACTATGGCTACACCTTC
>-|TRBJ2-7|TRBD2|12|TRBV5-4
CASSLGSGEQYF
TGTGCCAGCAGCTTGGGTAGCGGGGAGCAGTACTTC
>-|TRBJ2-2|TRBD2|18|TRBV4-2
CASSPGGNPSGVTGELFF
TGTGCCAGCAGCCCGGGGGGGAATCCTAGCGGGGTCACCGGGGAGCTGTTTTTT
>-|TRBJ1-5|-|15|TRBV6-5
CASSYGGRADQPQHF
TGTGCCAGCAGTTACGGAGGGAGGGCAGATCAGCCCCAGCATTTT
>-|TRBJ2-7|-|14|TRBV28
CASSPPSTSYEQYF
TGTGCCAGCAGCCCACCTTCTACCTCCTACGAGCAGTACTTC
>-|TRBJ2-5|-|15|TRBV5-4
CASSSDIRQEETQYF
TGTGCCAGCAGCTCCGATATCCGACAGGAAGAGACCCAGTACTTC
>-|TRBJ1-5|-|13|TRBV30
CAWSWGGPVAQHF
TGTGCCTGGAGTTGGGGTGGGCCGGTGGCCCAGCATTTT
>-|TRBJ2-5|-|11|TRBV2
CASILQETQYF
TGTGCCAGCATACTACAAGAGACCCAGTACTTC
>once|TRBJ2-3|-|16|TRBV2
CASSEDTNSPTDTQYF
TGTGCCAGCAGCGAGGACACGAACAGCCCCACAGATACGCAGTATTTT
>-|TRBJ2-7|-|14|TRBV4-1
CASSQVGYSDEQYF
TGCGCCAGCAGCCAAGTAGGGTACAGCGACGAGCAGTACTTC
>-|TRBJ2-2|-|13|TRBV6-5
CATSSMGGGELFF
TGTGCCACCTCCTCCATGGGAGGCGGGGAGCTGTTTTTT
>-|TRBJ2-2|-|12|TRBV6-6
CASSLNTGELFF
TGTGCCAGCAGCTTAAACACCGGGGAGCTGTTTTTT
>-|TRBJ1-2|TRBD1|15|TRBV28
CASSLPTGTNYGYTF
TGTGCCAGCAGTTTACCGACAGGGACCAACTATGGCTACACCTTC
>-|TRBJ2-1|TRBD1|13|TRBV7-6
CASSLGGTGGKFF
TGTGCCAGCAGCTTAGGGGGGACAGGGGGCAAGTTCTTC
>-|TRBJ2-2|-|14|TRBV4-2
CASGLHLNTGELFF
TGTGCCAGCGGATTACACCTCAACACCGGGGAGCTGTTTTTT
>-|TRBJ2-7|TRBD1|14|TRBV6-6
CASSYPGQSYEQYF
TGTGCCAGCAGTTACCCGGGACAGTCCTACGAGCAGTACTTC
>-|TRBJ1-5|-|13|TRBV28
CASTFGSVKPQHF
TGTGCCAGCACCTTCGGCAGCGTAAAGCCCCAGCATTTT
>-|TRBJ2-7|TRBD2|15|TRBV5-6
CASSILAGGPGEQYF
TGTGCCAGCAGCATACTAGCGGGAGGGCCGGGCGAGCAGTACTTC
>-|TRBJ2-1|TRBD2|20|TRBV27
CASSPPGLAGVKWFYNEQFF
TGTGCCAGCAGTCCCCCGGGACTAGCGGGAGTCAAGTGGTTCTACAATGAGCAGTTCTTC
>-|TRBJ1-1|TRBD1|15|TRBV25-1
CASSEFGQGPIGAFF
TGTGCCAGCAGTGAATTTGGACAGGGGCCGATCGGAGCTTTCTTT
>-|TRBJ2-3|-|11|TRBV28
CASSFRDTQYF
TGTGCCAGCAGTTTTAGAGATACGCAGTATTTT
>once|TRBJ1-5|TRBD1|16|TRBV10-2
CASSEIVGQGSQPQHF
TGCGCCAGCAGTGAGATCGTGGGACAGGGAAGTCAGCCCCAGCATTTT
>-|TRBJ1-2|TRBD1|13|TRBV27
CASTRTGGGGYTF
TGTGCCAGCACCAGGACAGGGGGAGGTGGCTACACCTTC
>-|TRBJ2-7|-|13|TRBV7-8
CASSHRGGYEQYF
TGTGCCAGCAGCCACAGGGGGGGCTACGAGCAGTACTTC
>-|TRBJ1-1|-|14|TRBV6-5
CASSPWRYMAEAFF
TGTGCCAGCAGTCCTTGGCGGTATATGGCTGAAGCTTTCTTT
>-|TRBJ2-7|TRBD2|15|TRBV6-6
CASSYLPSGAYEQYF
TGTGCCAGCAGTTACCTGCCTAGCGGAGCCTACGAGCAGTACTTC